Each of the 15 T cell receptor beta chains below was sequenced from the same sample in a study of cytomegalovirus exposure and HLA in healthy donors. Profiling relied on immunoSEQ multiplex PCR, and the TCRdb table lists in-frame clones only, not all of them. The sample has 180,000 or so clones, approximately 86% seen once; the top ten hold approximately 7%. Source material: PBMCs. The receptors here all came from a young man in good health and CMV-seropositive.

The chain has TRBV10-3 and TRBJ2-3; no definite D call. Germline-derived CDR1 and CDR2 are ENHRY and SYGVKD. CDR3 length: 15 residues. Trimming cost V 3 bases and J 4 bases, with 14 bases left between them. The CDR3 region is CAISEFYTRADTQYF. DNA of the CDR3: TGTGCCATCAGTGAATTTTACACCCGCGCAGATACGCAGTATTTT.

The rearrangement uses TRBV4-1 and TRBJ1-2; D might be TRBD1 (5 bases). Looked up from germline, CDR1 is MGHRA and CDR2 is YSYEKL. CDR3 length equals 16 residues. The ends were cut back, 1 base at V and 6 bases at J, with 18 bases in the middle. The CDR3 nucleotides are TGCGCCAGCAGCCAAGTAGGTGGGGGACGCGACGATGGCTACACCTTC. This codes for CASSQVGGGRDDGYTF.

The chain employs TRBV4-2 and TRBJ2-7, with 12 bases matching TRBD2. Germline assignment: CDR1 LGHNA and CDR2 YNFKEQ. With V trimmed by 2 bases and J by 0 bases, 8 bases remained unmatched. This CDR3 has 18 amino acids. Written as DNA, the CDR3 is TGTGCCAGCAGCCAATTGCTAGCGGGAGGGAGGAGCTCCTACGAGCAGTACTTC. This translates into CASSQLLAGGRSSYEQYF.

The chain uses TRBV5-1 and TRBJ2-1; TRBD2 matches at 7 bases. The CDR3 consists of 13 residues. Germline CDR1 is SGHRS and CDR2 is YFSETQ. V gave up 4 bases and J gave up 6 bases; unmatched junction bases: 4. DNA of the CDR3: TGCGCCAGCAGCACAAGCGGGGTCAATGAGCAGTTCTTC. This sequence encodes CASSTSGVNEQFF.

This chain joins TRBV5-6 and TRBJ1-1, with D unclear. CDR1 is SGHDT, CDR2 YYEEEE, per germline. The CDR3 runs 16 residues. The ends were cut back, 0 bases at V and 1 base at J, with 13 bases in the middle. CDR3 loop: CASSLEVGPSNTEAFF. Written as DNA, the CDR3 is TGTGCCAGCAGCTTGGAGGTCGGTCCATCGAACACTGAAGCTTTCTTT.

The V gene is TRBV29-1, the J gene TRBJ2-7; possible D gene TRBD1, 6 bases. In germline, CDR1 is SQVTM, CDR2 ANQGSEA. This CDR3 has 12 amino acids. V was cut by 4 bases and J by 7 bases, with 14 bases left in between. CDR3 amino acids: CSVARVRGEQYF. CDR3 nucleotide sequence: TGCAGCGTTGCCAGGGTAAGGGGGGAGCAGTACTTC.

The chain recombines TRBV6-6 with TRBJ2-7; possible D gene TRBD1, 6 bases. The V end lost 5 bases, the J end lost 2 bases, and 19 bases lay between the germline ends. The CDR3 spans 16 residues. The V gene's germline CDR1 is MNHNY and CDR2 SVGAGI (reference sequence). CDR3 loop: CASSQAAGVFPYEQYF. CDR3 coding DNA: TGTGCCAGCAGTCAGGCGGCAGGGGTTTTTCCCTACGAGCAGTACTTC.

The V and J genes are TRBV18 and TRBJ1-6, with TRBD1 matching 9 bases. CDR3 length: 16 residues. The junction had 7 bases not matched to a gene; V was cut back by 3 bases and J by 7 bases. Germline V gene lookup returns CDR1 KGHSH and CDR2 LQKENI. The DNA for the CDR3 is TGTGCCAGCTCACCTCAGACAGGGGGTGACAATTCACCCCTCCACTTT. Protein product: CASSPQTGGDNSPLHF. Combining the CDR3 with reference TRBV18 and TRBJ1-6 gives the whole variable domain NAGVMQNPRHLVRRRGQEARLRCSPMKGHSHVYWYRQLPEEGLKFMVYLQKENIIDESGMPKERFSAEFPKEGPSILRIQQVVRGDSAAYFCASSPQTGGDNSPLHFGNGTRLTVT.

This chain connects TRBV19 to TRBJ2-5; 9 bases agree with TRBD1. This CDR3 has 13 amino acids. Germline V gene lookup returns CDR1 LNHDA and CDR2 SQIVND (reference sequence). With V trimmed by 6 bases and J by 7 bases, 6 bases remained unmatched. CDR3 amino acids: CASRDRGVGTQYF. For the CDR3, the DNA is TGTGCCAGTAGAGACAGGGGGGTCGGGACCCAGTACTTC.

This chain joins TRBV4-1 and TRBJ1-4, with no clear D. CDR1 and CDR2 from the germline V gene are MGHRA and YSYEKL. V lost 4 bases, J lost 4 bases, and 10 bases lay in between. This CDR3 is built from 14 residues. The CDR3 spells CASSPDQYNEKLFF. The CDR3 nucleotides are TGCGCCAGCAGCCCGGACCAGTATAATGAAAAACTGTTTTTT.

The chain joins TRBV7-2 to TRBJ1-6; 9 positions agree with TRBD1. Trimming removed 5 bases from V and 7 bases from J; junction bases left unmatched: 9. CDR1 is SGHTA, CDR2 FQGNSA, per germline. CDR3 length: 16 residues. The CDR3, as DNA: TGTGCCAGCAGCCCGAACGGACAGGGGTTAAATTCACCCCTCCACTTT. Encoded protein: CASSPNGQGLNSPLHF.

CDR3 sequence: CASSEDRSTDTQYF. The CDR3 region has the DNA TGTGCCAGCAGTGAGGACCGGAGCACAGATACGCAGTATTTT. V is TRBV2 and J is TRBJ2-3, with unresolved D. This CDR3 comprises 14 residues. Germline CDR1 reads SNHLY; CDR2 reads FYNNEI. Trimming took 3 bases from V and 0 from J, leaving 7 bases between them.

Here the CDR3 reads CSARRGYTF. In DNA, the CDR3 is TGCAGTGCTAGACGCGGCTACACCTTC. The chain links TRBV20-1 to TRBJ1-2; no firm D call. This CDR3 comprises 9 residues. Trimming took off 2 bases at V and 8 bases at J, with 3 bases between the two ends. Germline values: CDR1 DFQATT, CDR2 SNEGSKA (reference sequence).

This clone came up a few times. The chain links TRBV7-9 to TRBJ2-6, with D perhaps matching TRBD2 (6 bases). Germline lookup yields CDR1 SEHNR and CDR2 FQNEAQ (reference sequence). Trimming cost V 10 bases and J 0 bases, with 13 bases left between them. The CDR3 has 15 amino acids. The CDR3 protein is CATRPEGSGANVLTF. The CDR3 region has the DNA TGTGCCACCCGGCCGGAGGGCTCTGGGGCCAACGTCCTGACTTTC.

This clone was seen just once. The chain uses TRBV6-6 and TRBJ1-1; D ambiguous. V was trimmed by 5 bases and J by 5 bases, leaving 9 bases between them. The CDR3 consists of 12 residues. In germline, CDR1 is MNHNY, CDR2 SVGAGI (reference sequence). CDR3 amino acids: CASSLRRTEAFF. CDR3 nucleotides: TGTGCCAGCAGTCTCCGACGGACTGAAGCTTTCTTT.